The T cell receptor beta chain described here comes from a study of cytomegalovirus exposure and HLA in healthy donors. PCR involved 60 Vbeta and 13 Jbeta primers. Here immunoSEQ multiplex PCR was the method, and the copy in TCRdb shows in-frame clones only, minus some. The top ten clones hold less than 3% of a sample with over 95,000 clones, 60% to 85% of them seen once. To note about this clone: Its cognate antigen is unknown.

Study outcomes and limitations: In a later analysis, DRB1 alleles had the most associated TCRs; HLA-C alleles the fewest.

There are 14 residues in the CDR3. Sequences were obtained from PBMCs. This chain joins TRBV21-1 and TRBJ2-3; TRBD1, the D gene given by the table, was not confirmed from the DNA. TRBV21-1 is noted as a pseudogene. The receptor comes from a female donor in good health and CMV-seronegative. The DNA for the CDR3 is TGTGCCAGCAGCAATCAACAGGACACAGATACGCAGTATTTT. Protein product: CASSNQQDTDTQYF.